The clone carrying this TCR beta chain turned up a few times. Its antigen remains unknown. Stated time point: newly diagnosed GD, antithyroid drugs for less than 3 months. The TCR library was made from RNA extracted from PBMCs. In building TCR beta libraries, iRepertoire HTBI primers were used together with Arm-PCR of CDR3 regions. Via MiXCR, TCRdb re-called the multiplex PCR reads, giving one row per CDR3 protein. In the table there are 540,000 or so distinct CDR3 sequences, roughly 12% of which are singletons. CDR3 length: 12 residues. Germline V gene data show CDR1 as MNHNS and CDR2 as SASEGT. Trimming took 6 bases from V and 7 from J, leaving 11 bases between them. The record originates from a study of regulatory T cells in long-lasting Graves disease. Background on the study: Patients newly diagnosed with Graves' had been on antithyroid drugs for under 3 months.

Findings and limits, study-wide: New patients shared 800 to 1,000 public clonotypes, and persistent patients shared more, with about 2,700.

The sample was also linked to a second study, of T cells in Graves' hyperthyroidism and ophthalmopathy. As that report states: Patients with uncontrolled infections, other autoimmune diseases, pregnancy or lactation were excluded. Appearing also in blood were most of the thyroid clonotypes expanded above 0.001.

The receptor was derived from a man under 40 with Graves disease. Sample: peripheral blood mononuclear cells (PBMCs), taken at new diagnosis, from a patient treated with antithyroid drugs. This sequence joins TRBV6-1 and TRBJ2-3; D is ambiguous. The CDR3 sequence is CASSPRPNTQYF. The CDR3 bases are TGTGCCAGCAGCCCACGACCGAATACGCAGTATTTT.